The clone carrying this T cell receptor beta chain was observed a few times. This sample stems from a study of T-cell reconstitution after alpha-beta-depleted transplantation in children. This CDR3 is 14 amino acids long. Germline lookup yields CDR1 PRHDT and CDR2 FYEKMQ (reference sequence). V gave up 3 bases and J gave up 4 bases, with 11 bases separating them. The TCRbeta library was prepared with unique molecular identifiers. TCRdb itself ran the PCR reads through MiXCR, one entry per CDR3 protein. The sample shows over 400,000 distinct CDR3 sequences, around an eighth of them seen only once. The sample was PBMCs from the stem cell graft donor, taken from the stem cell graft. This TCR was sampled from a human donor who donated a stem cell graft to a child with combined immunodeficiency. The V and J genes are TRBV13 and TRBJ2-3; D unclear. CDR3 residues: CASSLKVGADTQYF. The CDR3 bases are TGTGCCAGCAGCTTGAAAGTGGGCGCAGATACGCAGTATTTT.